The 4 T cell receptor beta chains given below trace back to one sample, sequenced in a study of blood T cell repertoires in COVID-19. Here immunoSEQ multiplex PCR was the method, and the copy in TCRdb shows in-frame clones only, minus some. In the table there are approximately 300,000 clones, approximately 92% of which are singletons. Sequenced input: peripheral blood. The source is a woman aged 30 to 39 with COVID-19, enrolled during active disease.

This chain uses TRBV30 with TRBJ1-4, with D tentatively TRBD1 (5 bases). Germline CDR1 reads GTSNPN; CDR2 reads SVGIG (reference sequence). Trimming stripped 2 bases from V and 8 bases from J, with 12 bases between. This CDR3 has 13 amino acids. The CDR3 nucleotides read TGTGCCTGGAGTACCGGGCGGGGCGAAAAACTGTTTTTT. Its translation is CAWSTGRGEKLFF.

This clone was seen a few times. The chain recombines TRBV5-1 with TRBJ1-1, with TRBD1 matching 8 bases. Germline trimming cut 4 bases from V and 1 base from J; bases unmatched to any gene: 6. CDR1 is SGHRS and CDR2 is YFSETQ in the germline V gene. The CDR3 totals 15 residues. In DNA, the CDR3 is TGCGCCAGCAGCGCCCGAACAGGGGGGAACACTGAAGCTTTCTTT. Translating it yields CASSARTGGNTEAFF. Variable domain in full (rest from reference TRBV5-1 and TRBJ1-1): KAGVTQTPRYLIKTRGQQVTLSCSPISGHRSVSWYQQTPGQGLQFLFEYFSETQRNKGNFPGRFSGRQFSNSRSEMNVSTLELGDSALYLCASSARTGGNTEAFFGQGTRLTVV.

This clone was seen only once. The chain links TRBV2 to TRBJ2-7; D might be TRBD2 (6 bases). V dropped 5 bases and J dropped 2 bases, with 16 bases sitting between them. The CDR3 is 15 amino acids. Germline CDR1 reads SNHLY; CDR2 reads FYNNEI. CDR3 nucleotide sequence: TGTGCCAGCAGTAGCTGGGACTTCAGGGCCTACGAGCAGTACTTC. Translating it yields CASSSWDFRAYEQYF.

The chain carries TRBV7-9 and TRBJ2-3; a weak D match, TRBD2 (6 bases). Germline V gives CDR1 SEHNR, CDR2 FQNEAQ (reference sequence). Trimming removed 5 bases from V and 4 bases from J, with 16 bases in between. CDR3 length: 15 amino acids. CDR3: CASSPWGGKADTQYF. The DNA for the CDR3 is TGTGCCAGCAGCCCCTGGGGCGGGAAGGCAGATACGCAGTATTTT.